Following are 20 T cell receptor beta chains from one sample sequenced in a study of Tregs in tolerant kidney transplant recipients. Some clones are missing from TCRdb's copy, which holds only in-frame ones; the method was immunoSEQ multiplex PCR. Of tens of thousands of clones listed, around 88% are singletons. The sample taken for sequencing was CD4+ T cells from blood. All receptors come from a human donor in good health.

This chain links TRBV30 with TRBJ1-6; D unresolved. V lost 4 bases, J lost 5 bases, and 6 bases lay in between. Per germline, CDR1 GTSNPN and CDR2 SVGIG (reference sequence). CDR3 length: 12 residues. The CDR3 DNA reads TGTGCCTGGACGGCTAATAATTCACCCCTCCACTTT. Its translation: CAWTANNSPLHF.

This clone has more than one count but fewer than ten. CDR3 loop: CASSSGGSGNTIYF. The CDR3 nucleotides read TGCGCCAGCAGCTCGGGTGGCTCTGGAAACACCATATATTTT. V is TRBV4-1 and J is TRBJ1-3, with D uncertain. V was cut by 5 bases and J by 0 bases, with 8 bases left in between. CDR1 is MGHRA and CDR2 is YSYEKL in the germline V gene. The CDR3 covers 14 residues.

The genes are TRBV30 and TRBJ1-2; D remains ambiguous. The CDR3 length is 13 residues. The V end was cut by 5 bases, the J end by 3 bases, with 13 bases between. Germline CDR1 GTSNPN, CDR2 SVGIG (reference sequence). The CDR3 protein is CAWQASLYYGYTF. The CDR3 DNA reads TGTGCCTGGCAGGCCTCTCTCTACTATGGCTACACCTTC.

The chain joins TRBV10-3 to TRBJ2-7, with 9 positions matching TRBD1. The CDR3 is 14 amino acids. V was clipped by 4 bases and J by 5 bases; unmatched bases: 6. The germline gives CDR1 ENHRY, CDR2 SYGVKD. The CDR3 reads CAISGQGVSDEQYF. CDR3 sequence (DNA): TGTGCCATCAGTGGACAGGGGGTAAGCGACGAGCAGTACTTC.

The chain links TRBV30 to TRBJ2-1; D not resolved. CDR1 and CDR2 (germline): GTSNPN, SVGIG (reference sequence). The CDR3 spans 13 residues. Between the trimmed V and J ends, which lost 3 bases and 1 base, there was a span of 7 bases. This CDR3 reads CAWSGFSYNEQFF. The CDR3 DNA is TGTGCCTGGAGCGGTTTTTCCTACAATGAGCAGTTCTTC.

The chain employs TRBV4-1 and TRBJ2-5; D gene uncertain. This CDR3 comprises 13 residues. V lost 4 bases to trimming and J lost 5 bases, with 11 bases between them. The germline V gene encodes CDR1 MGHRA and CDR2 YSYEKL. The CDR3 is CASSRIPYETQYF. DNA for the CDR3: TGCGCCAGCAGCCGAATCCCCTATGAGACCCAGTACTTC.

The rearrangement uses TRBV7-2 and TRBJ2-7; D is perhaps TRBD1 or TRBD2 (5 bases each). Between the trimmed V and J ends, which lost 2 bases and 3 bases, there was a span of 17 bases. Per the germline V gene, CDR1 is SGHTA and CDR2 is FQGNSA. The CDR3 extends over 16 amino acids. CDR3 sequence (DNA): TGTGCCAGCAGCTTACGGGTACTAGGGCAGGGCTACGAGCAGTACTTC. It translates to CASSLRVLGQGYEQYF.

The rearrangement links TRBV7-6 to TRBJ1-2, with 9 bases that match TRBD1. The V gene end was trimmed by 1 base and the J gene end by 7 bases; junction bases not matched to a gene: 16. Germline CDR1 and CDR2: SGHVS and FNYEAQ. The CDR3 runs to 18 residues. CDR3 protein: CASSLGRGTGTVVSGYTF. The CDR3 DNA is TGTGCCAGCAGCTTAGGGAGGGGGACAGGGACTGTCGTGAGTGGCTACACCTTC.

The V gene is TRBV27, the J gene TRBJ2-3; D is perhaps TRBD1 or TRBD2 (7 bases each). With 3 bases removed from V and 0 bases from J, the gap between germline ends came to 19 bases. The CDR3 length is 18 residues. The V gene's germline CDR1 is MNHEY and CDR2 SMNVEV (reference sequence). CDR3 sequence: CASSLGPQGGISTDTQYF. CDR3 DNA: TGTGCCAGCAGTTTGGGCCCCCAGGGGGGGATCAGCACAGATACGCAGTATTTT.

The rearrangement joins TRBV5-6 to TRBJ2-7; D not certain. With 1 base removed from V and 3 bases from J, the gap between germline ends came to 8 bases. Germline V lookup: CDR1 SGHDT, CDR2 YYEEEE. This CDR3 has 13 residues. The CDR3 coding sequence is TGTGCCAGCAGCTTGTATCCTTACTACGAGCAGTACTTC. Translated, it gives CASSLYPYYEQYF.

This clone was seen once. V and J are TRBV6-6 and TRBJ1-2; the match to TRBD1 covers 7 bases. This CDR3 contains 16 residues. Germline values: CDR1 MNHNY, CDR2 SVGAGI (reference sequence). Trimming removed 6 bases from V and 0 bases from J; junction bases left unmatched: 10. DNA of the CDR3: TGTGCCAGCAGGGCGACAGGGAAAGGGGCTAACTATGGCTACACCTTC. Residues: CASRATGKGANYGYTF.

The CDR3 is CASLAGDTQYF. The CDR3 region has the DNA TGTGCCAGCTTAGCGGGGGATACGCAGTATTTT. The chain is built from TRBV6-6 and TRBJ2-3, with TRBD2 matching 8 bases. Germline CDR1 MNHNY, CDR2 SVGAGI (reference sequence). V lost 8 bases and J lost 6; bases outside the gene matches: 1. The CDR3 totals 11 residues.

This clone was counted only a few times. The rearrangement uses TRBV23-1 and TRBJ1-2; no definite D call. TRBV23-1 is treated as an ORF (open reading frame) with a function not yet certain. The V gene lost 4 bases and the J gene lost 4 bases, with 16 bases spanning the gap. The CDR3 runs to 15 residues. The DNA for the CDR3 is TGCGCCAGCAGTCTTCGGACCGCCCCGGGCTATGGCTACACCTTC. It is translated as CASSLRTAPGYGYTF.

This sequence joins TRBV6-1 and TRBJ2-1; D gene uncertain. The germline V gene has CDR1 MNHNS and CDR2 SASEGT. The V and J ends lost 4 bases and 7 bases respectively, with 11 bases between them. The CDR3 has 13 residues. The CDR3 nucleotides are TGTGCCAGCAGTGCCTTTCGGGCGAATGAGCAGTTCTTC. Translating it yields CASSAFRANEQFF.

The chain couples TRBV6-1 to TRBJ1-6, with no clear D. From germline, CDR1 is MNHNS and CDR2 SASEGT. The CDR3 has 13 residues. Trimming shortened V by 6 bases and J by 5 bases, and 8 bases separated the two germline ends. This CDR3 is CASSLVHNSPLHF. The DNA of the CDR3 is TGTGCCAGCAGCCTCGTCCATAATTCACCCCTCCACTTT.

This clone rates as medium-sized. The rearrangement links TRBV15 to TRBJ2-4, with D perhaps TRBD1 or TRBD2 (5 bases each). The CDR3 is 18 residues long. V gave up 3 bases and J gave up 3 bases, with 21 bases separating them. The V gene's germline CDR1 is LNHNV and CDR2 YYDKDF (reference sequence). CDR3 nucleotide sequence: TGTGCCACCAGCAGTGGTGGGACCCTCAACCGGGGCAAAAACATTCAGTACTTC. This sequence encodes CATSSGGTLNRGKNIQYF.

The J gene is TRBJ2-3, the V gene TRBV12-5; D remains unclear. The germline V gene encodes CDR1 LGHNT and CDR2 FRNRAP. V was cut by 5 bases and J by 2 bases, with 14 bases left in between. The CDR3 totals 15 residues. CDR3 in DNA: TGTGCTAGTGGTCCTATTAGCCGTGCCACAGATACGCAGTATTTT. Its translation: CASGPISRATDTQYF.

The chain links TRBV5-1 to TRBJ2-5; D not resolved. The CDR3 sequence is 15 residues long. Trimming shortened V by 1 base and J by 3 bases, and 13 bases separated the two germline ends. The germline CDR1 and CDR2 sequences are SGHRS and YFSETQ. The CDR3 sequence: CASSLISPGEETQYF. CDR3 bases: TGCGCCAGCAGCTTGATCTCCCCCGGTGAAGAGACCCAGTACTTC.

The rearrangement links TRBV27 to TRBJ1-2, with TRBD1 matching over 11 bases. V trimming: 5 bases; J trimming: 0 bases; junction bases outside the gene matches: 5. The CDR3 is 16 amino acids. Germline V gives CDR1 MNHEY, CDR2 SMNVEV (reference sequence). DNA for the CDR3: TGTGCCAGCAGTCGGACAGGGGGCTTAGCTAACTATGGCTACACCTTC. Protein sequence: CASSRTGGLANYGYTF.

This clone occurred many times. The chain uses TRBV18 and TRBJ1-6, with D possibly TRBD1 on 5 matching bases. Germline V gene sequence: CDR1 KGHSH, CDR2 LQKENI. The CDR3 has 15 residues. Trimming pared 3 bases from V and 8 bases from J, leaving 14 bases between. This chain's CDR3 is CASSPIGARDSPLHF. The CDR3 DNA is TGTGCCAGCTCACCTATTGGGGCCAGGGATTCACCCCTCCACTTT.